The entry below gives a single TCR beta chain sequence along with its context. The antigen it binds to is not known. One base away there is no much larger clone; base qualities are not given. This entry is derived from a study of cytomegalovirus exposure and HLA in healthy donors listed by TCRdb under 2017. About the investigation overall: According to a later analysis, the roughly 120 validation repertoires were produced on the same platform as the 666 repertoires of the first cohort. The study was designed to test whether signatures of past pathogen exposure could be identified by cataloging public T cell receptors. Along with the approximately 670-subject first cohort, a separate validation cohort of over 90 different subjects was used. To predict cytomegalovirus infection status, the study combined high-throughput TCR immunosequencing, statistical association of individual TCRs with disease status, and machine learning. General conclusions and limits of the study: All 110 or so repertoires were used to score co-occurrence in the validation cohort in a later analysis, because that analysis had no HLA typing for the cohort. In both the original and validation cohorts, the classifier was reported to diagnose cytomegalovirus status with high specificity and sensitivity. The study listed 170 or so TCR beta chains as associated with cytomegalovirus. Of the cluster scores, 85% to 95% were above 0 in a later analysis, which found that TCRs clustered in the first cohort also tended to co-occur in the roughly 130 validation repertoires. Most TCR sequences were seen in very few donors, while some public TCRs were found in many individuals. A few of the identified cytomegalovirus-associated TCR beta chains were confirmed in vitro to be specific for cytomegalovirus antigens. It was suggested by the authors that the approach could potentially be generalized to other disease states and immunological phenotypes.

Donors formed part of the validation cohort, which comprised fewer than 150 subjects and was distinct from the first cohort of over 500 subjects. The library was obtained by the immunoSEQ multiplex PCR assay. As for the original processing: A statistical classification framework was built to diagnose cytomegalovirus status from the catalog of TCR beta chain sequences. The source is immuneACCESS, and TCRdb retained only in-frame sequences with V and J called. Part of the clones is not carried over; for the studies checked, unresolved V genes explain less than half of this, and the remainder is unexplained. V and J calls and clone size are those listed in that table; D and trimming were worked out from the DNA. The sample table records under 350,000 clones; 80% to 90% of these occur just once. The top ten hold 0.9% to 1.1% of the sample. Cut back by 2 bases and 8 bases, the V and J ends lie 9 bases apart. Measured from the cysteine to the phenylalanine, the CDR3 is 13 residues long. The sequence is cut down to CDR3 DNA, 39 bases in frame from base 1. The germline V gene specifies MNHEY as CDR1 and SVGAGI as CDR2.

Sequencing was done on a sample of PBMCs. The source is a young woman in good health and CMV-seronegative. The rearrangement combines TRBV6-5 with TRBJ1-4; a confident D gene designation cannot be given. The DNA sequence follows: TGTGCCAGCAGTTACAGAGCGGTCGAAAAACTGTTTTTT. Translated, it reads CASSYRAVEKLFF.